These T cell receptor beta chains were read from a single sample in a study of cytomegalovirus exposure and HLA in healthy donors. The data were produced by immunoSEQ multiplex PCR, yet TCRdb's version contains in-frame clones alone and is incomplete. The sample yields roughly 150,000 clones, 76% seen once. Input material: PBMCs. All receptors derive from a male donor in good health and CMV-seronegative. Each CDR3 is given with its conserved first and last residue. A D gene is named only where the DNA matches it firmly. Clone size appears in some rows only: once, few, many, or a class for an expanded clone.

D	V	size	J	CDR3	DNA
-	TRBV4-3	-	TRBJ2-2	CASSQDRGANTGELFF	TGCGCCAGCAGCCAAGATAGAGGCGCGAACACCGGGGAGCTGTTTTTT
-	TRBV9	-	TRBJ2-3	CASSVGVARHTDTQYF	TGTGCCAGCAGCGTAGGTGTAGCGCGCCACACAGATACGCAGTATTTT
-	TRBV5-1	-	TRBJ2-3	CASSLAVPSTDTQYF	TGCGCCAGCAGCTTGGCTGTTCCTAGCACAGATACGCAGTATTTT
TRBD2	TRBV7-2	few	TRBJ2-7	CASRRHSGSSYEQYF	TGTGCCAGCAGACGACACAGCGGGAGCTCCTACGAGCAGTACTTC
TRBD1	TRBV7-2	-	TRBJ1-3	CASSLGQTGVAGNTIYF	TGTGCCAGCAGCTTAGGGCAAACAGGGGTTGCTGGAAACACCATATATTTT
-	TRBV18	once	TRBJ1-2	CASSPTMDMGTSGYGYTF	TGTGCCAGCTCACCTACTATGGACATGGGAACCTCTGGCTATGGCTACACCTTC
-	TRBV30	-	TRBJ1-6	CAWRGGGWSSPLHF	TGTGCCTGGCGAGGAGGAGGGTGGAGTTCACCCCTCCACTTT
TRBD1	TRBV5-6	-	TRBJ2-2	CASSRTGGTGELFF	TGTGCCAGCAGCCGGACAGGGGGCACCGGGGAGCTGTTTTTT
TRBD2	TRBV7-9	-	TRBJ2-7	CASSLAVGRDEQYF	TGTGCCAGCAGCTTAGCCGTAGGGAGGGACGAGCAGTACTTC
TRBD2	TRBV28	-	TRBJ2-7	CASSLFPLAGVTYEQYF	TGTGCCAGCAGTTTATTCCCACTAGCGGGAGTTACCTACGAGCAGTACTTC
-	TRBV30	-	TRBJ1-5	CAWARRVGNQPQHF	TGTGCCTGGGCCCGGCGGGTCGGCAATCAGCCCCAGCATTTT
-	TRBV7-9	-	TRBJ2-1	CASSSRDPEQFF	TGTGCCAGCAGCTCCCGGGATCCTGAGCAGTTCTTC
TRBD1	TRBV13	once	TRBJ2-5	CASSPGQEETQYF	TGTGCCAGCAGCCCCGGACAGGAAGAGACCCAGTACTTC
TRBD2	TRBV10-3	-	TRBJ2-1	CAISEPEVRGDNEQFF	TGTGCCATCAGTGAGCCCGAAGTGCGGGGGGACAATGAGCAGTTCTTC
-	TRBV13	-	TRBJ1-4	CASSLSPNLGATNEKLFF	TGTGCCAGCAGCTTATCACCGAACCTCGGGGCAACTAATGAAAAACTGTTTTTT
TRBD1	TRBV7-9	few	TRBJ2-2	CASSTKPDRGGSGELFF	TGTGCCAGCAGCACAAAGCCGGACAGGGGAGGGTCCGGGGAGCTGTTTTTT
-	TRBV9	few	TRBJ1-5	CASSVYSNQPQHF	TGTGCCAGCAGCGTTTATAGCAATCAGCCCCAGCATTTT
-	TRBV28	-	TRBJ1-2	CASTTGNYGYTF	TGTGCCAGCACTACAGGCAACTATGGCTACACCTTC
-	TRBV30	-	TRBJ1-2	CAWNLRWGANYGYTF	TGTGCCTGGAACCTGAGGTGGGGGGCTAACTATGGCTACACCTTC
TRBD1	TRBV29-1	once	TRBJ2-1	CSVEVLRDRGSYNEQFF	TGCAGCGTTGAGGTCCTCCGGGACAGGGGGTCCTACAATGAGCAGTTCTTC
TRBD1	TRBV6-1	-	TRBJ2-2	CASRMTGLNTGELFF	TGTGCCAGCAGGATGACAGGGTTGAACACCGGGGAGCTGTTTTTT
-	TRBV6-6	-	TRBJ1-2	CASRRPTRQDHYGYTF	TGTGCCAGCCGCCGCCCCACAAGACAGGACCACTATGGCTACACCTTC
-	TRBV18	-	TRBJ1-2	CASSPGATRLYGYTF	TGTGCCAGCTCACCGGGGGCTACACGTCTCTATGGCTACACCTTC
-	TRBV6-5	-	TRBJ1-2	CASSYSGRLGYTF	TGTGCCAGCAGTTACTCTGGGCGTCTCGGCTACACCTTC
TRBD1	TRBV7-2	-	TRBJ2-7	CASSRSGTDYEQYF	TGTGCCAGCAGCAGATCCGGGACAGACTACGAGCAGTACTTC
-	TRBV19	-	TRBJ2-7	CASSILSATGEQYF	TGTGCCAGTAGTATTCTTTCCGCCACGGGAGAGCAGTACTTC
TRBD1	TRBV7-2	-	TRBJ1-5	CASRRTGGSSNQPQHF	TGTGCCAGCAGACGGACAGGGGGAAGTAGCAATCAGCCCCAGCATTTT
-	TRBV27	-	TRBJ1-1	CASWTAHTEAFF	TGTGCCAGCTGGACAGCCCACACTGAAGCTTTCTTT
-	TRBV6-4	-	TRBJ1-1	CASSVAVNTEAFF	TGTGCCAGCAGTGTAGCCGTGAACACTGAAGCTTTCTTT
TRBD1	TRBV6-6	-	TRBJ1-4	CASSYPPGGTNEKLFF	TGTGCCAGCAGTTATCCACCAGGGGGAACTAATGAAAAACTGTTTTTT
TRBD1	TRBV19	-	TRBJ1-6	CASRIQGAESPLHF	TGTGCCAGTAGAATACAGGGGGCGGAATCACCCCTCCACTTT
TRBD1	TRBV7-9	-	TRBJ1-6	CASSLRTGENSPLHF	TGTGCCAGCAGTTTACGTACAGGGGAGAATTCACCCCTCCACTTT
TRBD1	TRBV6-1	few	TRBJ1-1	CASNPLGQLNTEAFF	TGTGCCAGCAATCCGTTGGGACAGTTGAACACTGAAGCTTTCTTT
-	TRBV4-3	few	TRBJ1-1	CASSLLQGSEAFF	TGCGCCAGCAGCCTATTACAGGGTTCTGAAGCTTTCTTT
-	TRBV10-3	-	TRBJ2-5	CAIRASQETQYF	TGTGCCATCAGGGCTAGTCAAGAGACCCAGTACTTC
TRBD2	TRBV7-9	-	TRBJ2-7	CASSSTGTSEYEQYF	TGTGCCAGCAGCTCGACCGGGACTAGCGAGTACGAGCAGTACTTC
TRBD2	TRBV7-9	-	TRBJ2-3	CALEGRRLAGETSTDTQYF	TGTGCCCTGGAGGGAAGGCGACTAGCGGGAGAGACTAGCACAGATACGCAGTATTTT
-	TRBV30	-	TRBJ2-3	CAWTQRERGGTTDTQYF	TGTGCCTGGACCCAACGGGAGAGGGGGGGTACCACAGATACGCAGTATTTT
-	TRBV10-3	-	TRBJ2-3	CAIRIGETDTQYF	TGTGCCATCAGGATCGGGGAGACAGATACGCAGTATTTT
-	TRBV21-1	few	TRBJ2-7	CASSKQGLSYEQYF	TGTGCCAGCAGCAAACAGGGGCTCTCCTACGAGCAGTACTTC
TRBD1	TRBV11-2	-	TRBJ1-6	CASSLAGQGGESYNSPLHF	TGTGCCAGCAGCTTAGCTGGACAGGGTGGGGAATCCTATAATTCACCCCTCCACTTT
TRBD1	TRBV25-1	few	TRBJ1-1	CASSPSRGQNTEAFF	TGTGCCAGCAGTCCGTCCAGGGGGCAGAACACTGAAGCTTTCTTT
-	TRBV9	-	TRBJ2-2	CASSPRGEDTGELFF	TGTGCCAGCAGCCCCCGCGGGGAGGACACCGGGGAGCTGTTTTTT
TRBD1	TRBV7-3	-	TRBJ2-1	CASARQGGNEQFF	TGTGCCAGCGCTCGACAGGGTGGCAATGAGCAGTTCTTC
TRBD1	TRBV5-1	-	TRBJ2-2	CASSPTGGAGTGELFF	TGCGCCAGCAGCCCTACAGGGGGCGCAGGCACCGGGGAGCTGTTTTTT
-	TRBV5-4	-	TRBJ2-7	CASSLNEGESEQYF	TGTGCCAGCAGCTTGAATGAGGGGGAATCGGAGCAGTACTTC
TRBD2	TRBV19	-	TRBJ2-1	CASSIGTSGSNEQFF	TGTGCCAGTAGTATAGGGACTAGCGGGAGCAATGAGCAGTTCTTC
-	TRBV11-1	-	TRBJ1-2	CASTEADQFYGYTF	TGTGCCAGCACCGAGGCAGACCAGTTCTATGGCTACACCTTC
-	TRBV7-9	few	TRBJ2-7	CSSSLASYEQYF	TGTTCCAGCAGCTTGGCTTCCTACGAGCAGTACTTC
TRBD2	TRBV28	-	TRBJ2-5	CASSLQGAGETQYF	TGTGCCAGCAGTTTACAGGGAGCGGGGGAGACCCAGTACTTC
-	TRBV15	-	TRBJ2-2	CATSRAQGYTGELFF	TGTGCCACCAGCAGAGCCCAGGGCTACACCGGGGAGCTGTTTTTT
-	TRBV19	-	TRBJ1-5	CASTGASNQPQHF	TGTGCCAGTACAGGGGCTAGCAATCAGCCCCAGCATTTT
-	TRBV28	-	TRBJ1-1	CASSLGGRPNTEAFF	TGTGCCAGCAGCTTGGGAGGGCGGCCGAACACTGAAGCTTTCTTT
-	TRBV29-1	once	TRBJ2-7	CSVVGVLEQYF	TGCAGCGTTGTGGGAGTCCTCGAGCAGTACTTC
-	TRBV7-7	-	TRBJ2-1	CASSPTLGHDEQFF	TGTGCTAGCAGCCCGACCCTAGGCCACGATGAGCAGTTCTTC